These 23 T cell receptor beta chains were sequenced from one sample in a study of T cells after yellow fever vaccination (dated by TCRdb to between 2017 and 2020). Reading the label with the study, this specimen's treatment or condition is: live attenuated yellow fever vaccine strain. Library method: 5' RACE. Data came from an Illumina HiSeq 2500. The public reads were run again by TCRdb, first through fastp at Q25 and then through MiXCR, and only productive beta chains were kept. One record per CDR3 amino acid sequence lists the most common genes and DNA. The sample data list a few hundred thousand distinct CDR3 sequences, and 15% to 20% of these were observed just once. The ten largest make up around 15% of the sample. This sample comprised PBMCs, obtained 15 days after the yellow fever booster vaccination. The receptor set was obtained from a man aged 25-40 years who received the YFV17D yellow fever vaccine.

This rearrangement joins TRBV5-1 to TRBJ2-7; 9 bases line up with TRBD1. The germline CDR1 and CDR2 sequences are SGHRS and YFSETQ. The ends lost 4 bases at V and 5 bases at J; junction bases unmatched: 7. The CDR3 contains 14 residues. The CDR3 loop is CASSADRGKDEQYF. The CDR3 DNA is TGCGCCAGCAGCGCGGACAGGGGCAAGGACGAGCAGTACTTC.

This clonotype was detected a few times. The V and J genes are TRBV12-3 or TRBV12-4 and TRBJ2-3; D gene unclear. This CDR3 has 14 amino acids. V gave up 3 bases and J gave up 5 bases, with 12 bases separating them. CDR3 DNA: TGTGCCAGCAGTTTTCCGAACGCTGGAGATACGCAGTATTTT. It translates to CASSFPNAGDTQYF.

The chain employs TRBV20-1 and TRBJ2-7, with 10 positions matching TRBD2. With V trimmed by 8 bases and J by 2 bases, 6 bases remained unmatched. CDR1 is DFQATT and CDR2 is SNEGSKA in the germline V gene (reference sequence). The CDR3 totals 13 residues. DNA for the CDR3: TGCAGTACAACTAGCGGGATCACCTACGAGCAGTACTTC. It translates to CSTTSGITYEQYF.

The chain recombines TRBV5-1 with TRBJ2-6; D is perhaps TRBD1 or TRBD2 (5 bases each). V dropped 4 bases and J dropped 1 base, with 18 bases sitting between them. Per the germline V gene, CDR1 is SGHRS and CDR2 is YFSETQ. The CDR3 consists of 18 residues. CDR3 sequence reads: CASSGWGSGSSGANVLTF. CDR3 DNA: TGCGCCAGCAGCGGGTGGGGGTCAGGCTCGTCTGGGGCCAACGTCCTGACTTTC.

This clonotype has at least ten counts. The gene calls are TRBV11-2 and TRBJ2-1; 8 positions match TRBD2. The CDR3 runs 17 residues. The V gene end was trimmed by 4 bases and the J gene end by 7 bases; junction bases not matched to a gene: 15. Germline lookup yields CDR1 SGHAT and CDR2 FQNNGV. The DNA of the CDR3 is TGTGCCAGCAGCTCCTGGGGAAGCGGGAGTTCGGGGAATGAGCAGTTCTTC. Amino acid sequence: CASSSWGSGSSGNEQFF.

This clonotype came up many times. CDR3 bases: TGTGCCAGCAGCCCGACCGGGACTAGCGTAAATGAGCAGTTCTTC. Its translation: CASSPTGTSVNEQFF. The J gene is TRBJ2-1, the V gene TRBV6-5; 10 bases fit TRBD2. Germline assignment: CDR1 MNHEY and CDR2 SVGAGI. CDR3 length: 15 residues. J lost 7 bases, V lost 6 bases, and 9 bases had no gene match.

This clonotype appeared a few times. The rearrangement links TRBV20-1 to TRBJ2-3; D is uncertain. Trimming took off 3 bases at V and 5 bases at J, with 9 bases between the two ends. The CDR3 has 12 amino acids. The germline CDR1 and CDR2 sequences are DFQATT and SNEGSKA (reference sequence). The CDR3 sequence: CSARRQKDTQYF. CDR3 bases: TGCAGTGCTAGGAGGCAAAAAGATACGCAGTATTTT.

This clonotype has only a few counts. This chain joins TRBV6-5 and TRBJ2-1; 8 bases agree with TRBD2. The CDR3 is 15 residues long. J lost 5 bases, V lost 0 bases, and 3 bases had no gene match. In germline, CDR1 is MNHEY, CDR2 SVGAGI. CDR3 in DNA: TGTGCCAGCAGTTACTCAGGACTAGCAAACAATGAGCAGTTCTTC. The encoded protein is CASSYSGLANNEQFF.

The chain has TRBV29-1 and TRBJ2-5; tentatively, D is TRBD1 or TRBD2 (6 bases each). CDR3 length: 14 amino acids. V was clipped by 7 bases and J by 4 bases, with 19 bases between them. The germline gives CDR1 SQVTM, CDR2 ANQGSEA. CDR3 sequence: CSAAEVGGGETQYF. The CDR3, as DNA: TGCAGCGCGGCCGAGGTGGGGGGCGGAGAGACCCAGTACTTC.

This clonotype was counted only a few times. The chain uses TRBV12-3 or TRBV12-4 and TRBJ1-5, with D uncertain. CDR3 length: 14 residues. Trimming removed 2 bases from V and 6 bases from J, with 11 bases in between. Written as DNA, the CDR3 is TGTGCCAGCAGTTTACAACTTGTTGGTCAGCCCCAGCATTTT. It specifies CASSLQLVGQPQHF.

V is TRBV4-3 and J is TRBJ1-6; D remains ambiguous. The V end lost 0 bases, the J end lost 6 bases, and 12 bases lay between the germline ends. From germline, CDR1 is LGHNA and CDR2 YSLEER. This CDR3 is built from 16 residues. CDR3 in amino acids: CASSQDRSLPNSPLHF. The CDR3 coding sequence is TGCGCCAGCAGCCAAGATCGGAGCCTCCCTAATTCACCCCTCCACTTT.

This clonotype was counted between two and nine times. The V gene is TRBV12-3 or TRBV12-4, the J gene TRBJ2-7; 12 nucleotides align to TRBD2. V gave up 4 bases and J gave up 5 bases; unmatched junction bases: 3. The length of the CDR3 is 14 residues. CDR3 in amino acids: CASSWTSGTHEQYF. DNA of the CDR3: TGTGCCAGCAGTTGGACTAGCGGGACTCACGAGCAGTACTTC.

This clonotype was seen more than once but under ten times. CDR3 DNA: TGCAGCGTCGACAGGGAGGGGTCCTACGAGCAGTACTTC. Protein sequence: CSVDREGSYEQYF. This chain links TRBV29-1 with TRBJ2-7; D might be TRBD1 or TRBD2, each matching 7 bases. The germline V and J ends were trimmed by 6 bases and 1 base, with 13 bases remaining between them. Germline assignment: CDR1 SQVTM and CDR2 ANQGSEA. This CDR3 contains 13 residues.

This clonotype was detected a few times. The rearrangement links TRBV10-1 to TRBJ2-5; D perhaps matches TRBD2 (6 bases). The CDR3 has 15 residues. Germline CDR1 reads WNHNN; CDR2 reads SYGVQD (reference sequence). V was shortened by 3 bases and J by 0 bases, with 11 bases between the two germline ends. The CDR3 DNA follows: TGCGCCAGCAGTGAAGCAAGCGGGTACCAAGAGACCCAGTACTTC. Translation: CASSEASGYQETQYF.

This chain links TRBV7-2 with TRBJ2-5; no reliable D call. Germline assignment: CDR1 SGHTA and CDR2 FQGNSA. Trimming took off 5 bases at V and 6 bases at J, with 7 bases between the two ends. This CDR3 region has 11 residues. The chain's CDR3 is CASSAQKTQYF. CDR3 nucleotide sequence: TGTGCCAGCAGCGCCCAGAAGACCCAGTACTTC.

This clonotype appeared a few times. The chain employs TRBV10-3 and TRBJ1-5; D ambiguous. V dropped 2 bases and J dropped 5 bases, with 10 bases sitting between them. The CDR3 has 14 amino acids. Germline loops: CDR1 ENHRY, CDR2 SYGVKD. CDR3 DNA sequence: TGTGCCATCAGTGAGGACGGAGAATATCAGCCCCAGCATTTT. Amino acid sequence: CAISEDGEYQPQHF.

A few counts support this clonotype. J is TRBJ1-1 and V is TRBV20-1, with D possibly being TRBD1 (5 bases). The CDR3 runs 15 residues. Germline loops: CDR1 DFQATT, CDR2 SNEGSKA (reference sequence). V dropped 0 bases and J dropped 8 bases, with 19 bases sitting between them. The CDR3 sequence is CSARDPMRGAAEAFF. The CDR3 bases are TGCAGTGCTAGAGATCCGATGCGGGGCGCAGCCGAAGCTTTCTTT.

This clonotype has more than one count but fewer than ten. The chain uses TRBV12-3 or TRBV12-4 and TRBJ1-4, with D possibly being TRBD1 (5 bases). This CDR3 has 13 residues. Trimming took off 6 bases at V and 8 bases at J, with 13 bases between the two ends. This CDR3 is CASSLGAREKLFF. For the CDR3, the DNA is TGTGCCAGCAGCCTCGGGGCACGCGAAAAACTGTTTTTT.

The chain links TRBV20-1 to TRBJ2-1, with 7 bases aligning to TRBD2. J was trimmed by 4 bases and V by 0 bases; bases with no gene match: 9. The CDR3 is 16 amino acids. Germline V gene lookup returns CDR1 DFQATT and CDR2 SNEGSKA (reference sequence). CDR3 nucleotides: TGCAGTGCTAGAGATTTGCGGGAGCCGGAGTACAATGAGCAGTTCTTC. This sequence encodes CSARDLREPEYNEQFF.

The V call is TRBV6-1, the J call TRBJ1-5, with D maybe TRBD1 (6 bases). Between the trimmed V and J ends, which lost 6 bases and 1 base, there was a span of 16 bases. Germline-derived CDR1 and CDR2 are MNHNS and SASEGT. The CDR3 consists of 16 residues. The CDR3 loop reads CASRFSRTESNQPQHF. In nucleotides, the CDR3 is TGTGCCAGCAGGTTTTCAAGGACAGAGAGCAATCAGCCCCAGCATTTT.

This clonotype was seen a handful of times. Here the CDR3 DNA reads TGTGCCAGCGGGGGACTAGCGGGATTAGGCAATGAGCAGTTCTTC. It translates to CASGGLAGLGNEQFF. The chain carries TRBV5-4 and TRBJ2-1; TRBD2 matches 13 bases. Per germline, CDR1 SGHNT and CDR2 YYREEE (reference sequence). CDR3 length: 15 amino acids. V dropped 7 bases and J dropped 6; count of bases not matched to a gene: 7.

V is TRBV12-3 or TRBV12-4 and J is TRBJ2-3; 8 nucleotides match TRBD2. There are 15 residues in the CDR3. With 6 bases clipped from V and 8 bases from J, the junction kept 13 bases outside the gene matches. DNA for the CDR3: TGTGCCAGCAGCCCAAGCGGGAGTCCGCACGGTACGCAGTATTTT. Translation: CASSPSGSPHGTQYF.

J is TRBJ2-3 and V is TRBV30; D gene ambiguous. The CDR3 covers 13 residues. The V end lost 4 bases, the J end lost 2 bases, and 10 bases lay between the germline ends. The germline V gene encodes CDR1 GTSNPN and CDR2 SVGIG (reference sequence). The CDR3 DNA is TGTGCCTGGACTCTCCGTCCCACAGATACGCAGTATTTT. Translating gives CAWTLRPTDTQYF.